Given below is one T cell receptor beta chain in context. Its antigen is still unknown. One end of the junction is discordant with germline, which a read error may explain. RNA transcripts served as the template for amplifying TCR beta CDR3 regions. Researchers ran a first-round RT-PCR on the TCR CDR3 using the HTBI primer set. MiXCR, applied by TCRdb to the multiplex PCR reads, yields one record per CDR3 protein. The repertoire holds hundreds of thousands of distinct CDR3 sequences, with around 20% as singletons. These data are taken from a study of T cells in Graves' hyperthyroidism and ophthalmopathy. General observations from the study: Using 13 V-J features, a model discriminated ophthalmopathy from stable hyperthyroidism. The model identified upcoming ophthalmopathy a median 6.5 months ahead of onset.

Germline CDR1 MDHEN, CDR2 SYDVKM. The CDR3 runs to 15 residues. The study excluded patients with uncontrolled infection, other autoimmune disease, pregnancy or lactation. The TCR comes from a man under 40 with Graves' ophthalmopathy. Sequencing used blood. The V and J genes are TRBV28 and TRBJ1-2, with D maybe TRBD1 (5 bases). CDR3 sequence reads: CARSFVGAAAYGYTF. The CDR3 DNA reads TGTGCCAGGAGTTTCGTTGGGGCCGCAGCCTATGGCTACACCTTC.